Listed below are T cell receptor beta chains from one sample, sequenced in a study of blood T cell repertoires in COVID-19. TCRdb keeps only in-frame clones here, not all; method: immunoSEQ multiplex PCR. There are 250,000 or so clones in the sample; about 90% occur only once, and about 4% lies in the top ten. The sample consisted of PBMCs or T cells enriched from blood (not recorded which). These receptors all stem from a young woman with acute COVID-19. The CDR3 runs from the conserved cysteine through the conserved F or W. D genes are given only for firm matches.

>TRBV11-2|.|14
CASNAGGNLTPLHF
>TRBV28|.|13
CASSLGVADTQYF
>TRBV5-1|.|14
CASSVLANTGELFF
>TRBV18|TRBD1|15
CASSPGTGNTGELFF
>TRBV2|TRBD1|15
CASRPWDRGQDEQYF
>TRBV27|.|14
CASSPVSFGNEQFF
>TRBV4-1|.|14
CASSQGGGAYEQYF
>TRBV6-2/TRBV6-3|.|13
CASSNPQGISQFF
>TRBV9|.|20
CASSPSVYWTAGATGNTIYF
>TRBV5-4|.|15
CASSLELDGTDTQYF
>TRBV29-1|TRBD2|12
CSVGLAGNEQFF
>TRBV5-4|TRBD1|18
CASSLKITGTGDPGELFF
>TRBV24-1|.|15
CATSPGSSLSYEQYF
>TRBV10-3|.|15
CAISDTHAGPDTQYF
>TRBV21-1|.|18
CASSKGLKWGTGDNEQYF
>TRBV18|.|14
CASSGPGDGTEAFF
>TRBV6-5|.|13
CASRLIQGPEQYF
>TRBV7-8|.|15
CASSLGGSNYYEQYF
>TRBV6-5|TRBD1|15
CASSYGDRPYNEQFF
>TRBV21-1|.|15
CASKNMGGERNIQYF
>TRBV6-2/TRBV6-3|.|15
CASSTLTATGTTIYF
>TRBV30|TRBD1|14
CAWSETGVTGELFF
>TRBV4-1|.|14
CASSLMGSSYEQYF
>TRBV27|TRBD1|14
CASGSGTANEKLFF
>TRBV5-1|.|17
CASSSGLTDSGANVLTF
>TRBV9|TRBD2|14
CASRPSGTHNEQFF
>TRBV6-6|TRBD2|16
CASSYSSAGGPSEQYF
>TRBV27|.|16
CASSLLGGGSGNTIYF
>TRBV6-5|TRBD1|15
CASSSKDRDNQPQHF
>TRBV2|TRBD1|14
CASTEQGANYEQYF
>TRBV27|.|16
CASSPGVGGGVDTQYF
>TRBV7-2|.|16
CASSLALGAGVETQYF
>TRBV7-2|.|17
CASSLGGGGYSNQPQHF
>TRBV27|TRBD2|14
CASSSRLADNEQFF
>TRBV3-1/TRBV3-2|.|15
CASSQNPGETGELFF
>TRBV14|TRBD1|15
CASSLLGTGVSPLHF
>TRBV11-3|TRBD2|15
CASSQGLAGVYEQYF
>TRBV27|.|13
CASSLGASYEQYF
>TRBV20-1|.|14
CSASYGGITGELFF
>TRBV27|TRBD2|16
CASSLRTSGVPYEQYF
>TRBV30|TRBD2|17
CAWSERTSGDYSYEQYF